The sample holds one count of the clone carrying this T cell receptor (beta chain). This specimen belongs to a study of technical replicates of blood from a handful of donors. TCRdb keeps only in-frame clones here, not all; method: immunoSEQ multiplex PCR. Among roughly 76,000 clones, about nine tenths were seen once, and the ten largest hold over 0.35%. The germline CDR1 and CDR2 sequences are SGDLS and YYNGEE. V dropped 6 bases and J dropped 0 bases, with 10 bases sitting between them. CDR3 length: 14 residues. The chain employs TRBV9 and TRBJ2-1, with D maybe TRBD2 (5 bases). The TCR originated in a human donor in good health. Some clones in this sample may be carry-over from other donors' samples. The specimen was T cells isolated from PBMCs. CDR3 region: CASTSGISYNEQFF. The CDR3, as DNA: TGTGCCAGCACGTCCGGGATCTCCTACAATGAGCAGTTCTTC.